The clone carrying this T cell receptor beta chain was seen a single time. The entry originates in a study of blood T cell repertoires in COVID-19. Trimming stripped 7 bases from V and 1 base from J, with 11 bases between. This CDR3 region has 13 residues. Original handling: Nucleated cell number was recorded as an estimate derived from reference gene primer amplification. Profiling relied on immunoSEQ multiplex PCR, and the TCRdb table lists in-frame clones only, not all of them. V and J calls and clone size follow that table, whereas D and trimming were derived from the DNA. Of 40,000 or so clones listed, more than 80% are singletons.

The sequenced sample consisted of peripheral blood. V usage is TRBV12-3 or TRBV12-4 and J usage is TRBJ2-7; tentatively, D is TRBD1 (5 bases). This TCR came from a man in his fifties or sixties with acute or convalescent COVID-19. In DNA form, the CDR3 reads TGTGCCAGCACCCTCGACAGATCCTACGAGCAGTACTTC. Translating it yields CASTLDRSYEQYF.